Below, 15 T cell receptor beta chains from the same sample are listed, as sequenced in a study of blood T cell repertoires in COVID-19. Produced via immunoSEQ multiplex PCR; TCRdb's table is partial and in-frame only. Among hundreds of thousands of clones, 85% to 90% were seen once, and the ten largest hold approximately 4.3%. The sequenced sample was PBMCs or T cells enriched from blood (not recorded which). The receptors come from a woman between 18 and 29 years old with acute COVID-19.

This clone was picked up one time. V usage is TRBV19 and J usage is TRBJ1-5; 8 bases are shared with TRBD1. With V trimmed by 7 bases and J by 8 bases, 10 bases remained unmatched. The germline CDR1 and CDR2 sequences are LNHDA and SQIVND (reference sequence). CDR3 length: 14 residues. The CDR3 sequence: CASNSPTGVKPQHF. The CDR3 DNA follows: TGTGCCAGTAACTCCCCGACAGGGGTCAAGCCCCAGCATTTT.

This clone was counted once. The chain joins TRBV30 to TRBJ1-4; no reliable D call. Per the germline V gene, CDR1 is GTSNPN and CDR2 is SVGIG (reference sequence). V gave up 0 bases and J gave up 7 bases, with 12 bases separating them. The CDR3 consists of 14 residues. CDR3 in DNA: TGTGCCTGGAGTGTAAAGAGCCGGAGTGAAAAACTGTTTTTT. Its protein is CAWSVKSRSEKLFF.

The chain combines TRBV5-6 with TRBJ2-2; no clear D. Looked up from germline, CDR1 is SGHDT and CDR2 is YYEEEE. V was shortened by 5 bases and J by 3 bases, with 11 bases between the two germline ends. The CDR3 contains 14 residues. The CDR3 region has the DNA TGTGCCAGCAGGGTGAGGTGGGACACCGGGGAGCTGTTTTTT. It specifies CASRVRWDTGELFF. Together with reference TRBV5-6 and TRBJ2-2, the CDR3 gives the full variable domain: DAGVTQSPTHLIKTRGQQVTLRCSPKSGHDTVSWYQQALGQGPQFIFQYYEEEERQRGNFPDRFSGHQFPNYSSELNVNALLLGDSALYLCASRVRWDTGELFFGEGSRLTVL.

The chain carries TRBV19 and TRBJ2-7; D remains unclear. The CDR3 runs to 14 residues. V was cut by 7 bases and J by 5 bases, with 18 bases left in between. CDR1 is LNHDA and CDR2 is SQIVND in the germline V gene (reference sequence). CDR3 nucleotide sequence: TGTGCCAGTAACCCCGGCAGGAAGGAAAACGAGCAGTACTTC. Encoded protein: CASNPGRKENEQYF. Variable domain in full (rest from reference TRBV19 and TRBJ2-7): DGGITQSPKYLFRKEGQNVTLSCEQNLNHDAMYWYRQDPGQGLRLIYYSQIVNDFQKGDIAEGYSVSREKKESFPLTVTSAQKNPTAFYLCASNPGRKENEQYFGPGTRLTVT.

A few counts support this clone. V is TRBV5-8 and J is TRBJ1-2; D call uncertain. The CDR3 is made up of 13 amino acids. Germline assignment: CDR1 SGHTS and CDR2 YDEGEE. V lost 0 bases and J 4 bases, leaving 7 bases between the germline ends. This CDR3 is CASSLGGSYGYTF. CDR3 nucleotide sequence: TGTGCCAGCAGCTTGGGAGGGTCCTATGGCTACACCTTC.

This clone was seen just once. V gene TRBV6-5 combines with J gene TRBJ1-1, with D tentatively TRBD1 (6 bases). CDR1 is MNHEY and CDR2 is SVGAGI in the germline V gene. The CDR3 has 15 residues. The ends were cut back, 5 bases at V and 1 base at J, with 14 bases in the middle. The CDR3 bases are TGTGCCAGCAGTAATTTCGACAGGCGGAACACTGAAGCTTTCTTT. Translating gives CASSNFDRRNTEAFF.

The V call is TRBV6-1, the J call TRBJ2-7, with 7 bases that match TRBD1. J gave up 0 bases and V 4 bases, and 6 bases lay outside the gene matches. Per the germline V gene, CDR1 is MNHNS and CDR2 is SASEGT. This CDR3 comprises 15 residues. CDR3 DNA sequence: TGTGCCAGCAGTGGACAGACAGGGACCTCCTACGAGCAGTACTTC. Translation: CASSGQTGTSYEQYF.

The chain recombines TRBV23-1 with TRBJ1-1; no firm D call. TRBV23-1 carries the ORF label, with uncertain function. The CDR3 loop spans 16 amino acids. V was cut by 1 base and J by 5 bases, with 17 bases left in between. In DNA, the CDR3 is TGCGCCAGCAGTCAATTGAGAACAGCCGGAGGAACTGAAGCTTTCTTT. Residues: CASSQLRTAGGTEAFF.

The chain uses TRBV28 and TRBJ2-7, with TRBD1 identical over 11 bases. The germline CDR1 and CDR2 sequences are MDHEN and SYDVKM. Losses at the gene ends were 7 bases for V and 4 bases for J; bases not matched to a gene: 6. The CDR3 sequence is 14 residues long. DNA of the CDR3: TGTGCCAGCAACGCCGGGACAGGGGGATACGAGCAGTACTTC. Protein: CASNAGTGGYEQYF.

V is TRBV10-1 and J is TRBJ2-5; TRBD2 matches 7 bases. Germline-derived CDR1 and CDR2 are WNHNN and SYGVQD (reference sequence). Unmatched junction bases numbered 3, after V lost 0 bases and J lost 5 bases. The CDR3 extends over 14 amino acids. The CDR3 coding sequence is TGCGCCAGCAGTGAGTCTGAGGGAGGGGAGACCCAGTACTTC. Its protein is CASSESEGGETQYF.

V is TRBV7-9 and J is TRBJ2-3; 9 nucleotides align to TRBD1. Germline V gene sequence: CDR1 SEHNR, CDR2 FQNEAQ (reference sequence). The CDR3 covers 18 residues. J lost 5 bases, V lost 5 bases, and 17 bases had no gene match. CDR3 sequence: CASSRNDRGGPGEDTQYF. The CDR3 DNA is TGTGCCAGCAGCAGAAACGACAGGGGGGGCCCTGGGGAAGATACGCAGTATTTT.

The rearrangement joins TRBV25-1 to TRBJ2-3, with 7 bases matching TRBD2. The length of the CDR3 is 12 residues. V gave up 11 bases and J gave up 4 bases; unmatched junction bases: 6. CDR1 and CDR2 from the germline V gene are MGHDK and SYGVNS. The CDR3, as DNA: TGTGCCGCTAGCGGAGGGGCAGATACGCAGTATTTT. This translates into CAASGGADTQYF.

The V gene is TRBV6-1, the J gene TRBJ1-2; D remains unclear. V shed 1 base and J shed 6 bases, with 9 bases lying between them. CDR1 and CDR2 (germline): MNHNS, SASEGT. The CDR3 length is 13 residues. The CDR3 nucleotides read TGTGCCAGCAGTGAAGGGGCCACGGATGGCTACACCTTC. It yields the protein CASSEGATDGYTF.

The chain is built from TRBV6-5 and TRBJ1-1; TRBD1 is a possible D gene (5 bases). CDR1 MNHEY and CDR2 SVGAGI come from the germline V gene. There are 13 residues in the CDR3. The V end lost 6 bases, the J end lost 7 bases, and 15 bases lay between the germline ends. The CDR3 sequence: CASRTDGFSEAFF. The CDR3 coding sequence is TGTGCCAGCAGGACAGACGGTTTTAGTGAAGCTTTCTTT.

J is TRBJ2-5 and V is TRBV5-1, with 14 nucleotides matching TRBD2. The germline V gene has CDR1 SGHRS and CDR2 YFSETQ. Trimming removed 7 bases from V and 5 bases from J; junction bases left unmatched: 10. CDR3 length: 16 residues. CDR3 nucleotides: TGCGCCAGCCAGCAGCTTGGGACTAGCGGGAGCGAGACCCAGTACTTC. As protein: CASQQLGTSGSETQYF.